The 2 T cell receptor beta chains presented below share a single source sample, sequenced in a study of blood T cell repertoires in COVID-19. Libraries were prepared by immunoSEQ multiplex PCR; TCRdb keeps only in-frame clonotypes and omits some of them. The sample shows 290,000 or so clones, approximately 93% of them seen only once. Material for sequencing was peripheral blood. The receptors originated from a woman aged 25-40 years with COVID-19, enrolled during active disease.

The gene calls are TRBV6-5 and TRBJ1-1, with D tentatively TRBD1 (6 bases). Trimming left V 0 bases short and J 8 bases short, with 13 bases between. The germline CDR1 and CDR2 sequences are MNHEY and SVGAGI. The CDR3 covers 14 residues. CDR3 in DNA: TGTGCCAGCAGTTACTCGGCAGGGGTGAGGGAAGCTTTCTTT. It is translated as CASSYSAGVREAFF.

This rearrangement joins TRBV5-4 to TRBJ2-2; 9 bases fit TRBD2. CDR1 and CDR2 (germline): SGHNT, YYREEE (reference sequence). This CDR3 region has 15 residues. The V and J ends lost 4 bases and 6 bases, in that order; junction bases with no gene match: 7. CDR3 sequence: CASSGRLAGPGELFF. CDR3 nucleotide sequence: TGTGCCAGCAGCGGACGGCTAGCGGGGCCCGGGGAGCTGTTTTTT.